This T cell receptor (beta chain) stems from a study of blood T cell repertoires in COVID-19. Study-level background: The origin of the acute and convalescent COVID-19 samples was the United States, Italy and Spain. Sample material is recorded as cDNA or gDNA derived from T cells, B-cell-depleted T cells, or PBMCs.

V dropped 0 bases and J dropped 12 bases, with 11 bases sitting between them. This CDR3 comprises 12 residues. As handled by the study authors: Researchers report that nucleated cell counts were estimated from reference gene primer amplification. Clones were sequenced by immunoSEQ multiplex PCR, and TCRdb holds only the in-frame ones, with some missing. D and trimming come from the DNA, and the V and J calls and clone size come from that table. The sample lists approximately 100,000 clones; about 80% were seen once. The sequence came from a man aged 55 to 70 with acute or convalescent COVID-19. The chain links TRBV12-3 or TRBV12-4 to TRBJ1-1; D is possibly TRBD1 (5 bases). Sequencing was carried out using peripheral blood. The CDR3 coding sequence is TGTGCCAGCAGTTTAGCGAAGGGGTCGTCTTTCTTT. Its protein is CASSLAKGSSFF.